This T cell receptor (beta chain) came from a study of blood T cell repertoires in COVID-19. Turning to the study itself: From T cells, B-cell-depleted T cells, or PBMCs came the material, which was cDNA or gDNA.

Authors' data handling: Amplification with reference gene primers provided the estimates of nucleated cell counts. Assay used: immunoSEQ multiplex PCR; TCRdb lists only in-frame clones, some missing. V and J calls and clone size are given by that table; D and trimming were obtained from the DNA. The sample lists 100,000 to 150,000 clones, roughly 90% occurring once. The length of the CDR3 is 15 residues. The germline gives CDR1 MNHEY, CDR2 SVGAGI. This clone showed up just once. Compared with germline, one end of the junction differs, possibly owing to a read error. This receptor was identified in a woman of 80 years or more with acute or convalescent COVID-19. Sequences were obtained from peripheral blood. The V call is TRBV6-5, the J call TRBJ2-7; 7 bases are a match to TRBD1. The chain's CDR3 is CASSDSQGSSYEQYF. CDR3 nucleotide sequence: TGTGCCAGCAGTGACTCACAGGGGAGCTCCTACGAGCAGTACTTC.